The present TCR beta chain was sequenced within a study of neurological immune-mediated disorders. Findings and limits, study-wide: Multiple sclerosis patients had less TCR clonal expansion than even healthy controls, unlike HTLV-1-associated myelopathy.

This clonotype was counted ten times or more. The antigen remains undetermined. Synthesis of cDNA was carried out by template-switch 5'RACE. The reaction used 10-nucleotide random UMIs. TCRdb reanalysed the 5' RACE reads using MiXCR and keeps one entry per CDR3 protein. The sample consists of roughly 30,000 distinct CDR3 sequences, less than 6% of them appearing once. As healthy controls, volunteers from a blood bank in Maryland, USA, were used. Input was about a million sorted T cells, either CD4+ or CD8+. V lost 5 bases and J lost 1; bases outside the gene matches: 4. This CDR3 has 13 residues. Germline V gene lookup returns CDR1 DFQATT and CDR2 SNEGSKA (reference sequence).

V gene TRBV20-1 combines with J gene TRBJ1-2; 7 nucleotides match TRBD1. The TCR was taken from a woman between 45 and 65 years old in good health. The specimen sequenced was CD4+ T cells from blood. CDR3 sequence: CSARQGVNYGYTF. The CDR3 bases are TGCAGTGCTCGCCAGGGGGTTAACTATGGCTACACCTTC.